The TCR beta chain under discussion was sequenced for a study of radiation and T cells in renal cell carcinoma (dated by TCRdb to the early 2020s). Broadly, across the study: Samples were obtained from a clinical trial, in which 15 Gy stereotactic body radiation therapy was delivered to primary renal cell carcinomas and nephrectomy was performed 4 weeks later. In total, 50 to 60 samples, comprising 25 or so tumors and approximately 27 peripheral blood samples, were subjected to TCR beta sequencing. Across all 50 or so samples, 4,016,671 unique CDR3 nucleotide sequences, encoding approximately 2.5 million unique CDR3 amino acid sequences, were identified.

TCR beta libraries were generated from genomic DNA with the immunoSEQ kit, following the manufacturer's recommendations. To prepare libraries, a first multiplex PCR with proprietary primers was run, followed by a second PCR that added unique barcodes, and a bead cleanup was done after each round. A positive control reaction and a negative control reaction, both provided in the kit, were run with every batch of samples. The final libraries were assessed on an Agilent 4200 TapeStation D1000 ScreenTape, pooled by volume, and quantified by qPCR. Sequencing was performed on an Illumina NextSeq500 using a MidOutput 150-cycle cartridge, with 156 Read1 cycles, 15 Index1 cycles, and the kit custom primers. The pooled library was loaded at 0.9 to 1 pM with a 20% PhiX control spike-in. Per the authors' processing: Vendor-processed data were analyzed in R, and a clonotype was defined as all T cells sharing the same CDR3 nucleotide sequence. For clone abundance analyses, frequencies were normalized to the 10,000 most abundant clones in each sample. Public T cell clones, which averaged fewer than five per sample, were excluded before analysis. A difference in abundance of at least 32-fold between compartments was used to define tumor-enriched and baseline blood-enriched clonotypes. A beta-binomial differential abundance model was applied to find clonotypes that expanded or contracted between blood time points. The Baroni-Urbani and Buser coefficient was used to measure tumor-blood repertoire similarity, and groups were compared with two-tailed Wilcoxon tests in R. The table comes from immuneACCESS by way of TCRdb, which keeps in-frame sequences with V and J called. Part of the clones is missing from these tables; in studies checked, under half for an unresolved V gene and the rest for unknown reasons. V, J and clone size are those of that table, while D and trimming were read from the DNA. This sample gives about 130,000 clones in total; 80% to 90% of them show up just once. Together, the top ten hold 1.9% of the sample.

In regard to this clone: There is no known antigen for this receptor. No quality values exist for individual bases; no much larger clone is one base distant.

The sample's time point label, in plain terms: blood 2 weeks post-SBRT. The treatment or condition label of this sample denotes: 15 Gy SBRT to primary tumor, nephrectomy 4 weeks later. To follow tumor-enriched clonotypes, serial peripheral blood was collected from radiation-treated patients at baseline and at 2 weeks and 4 weeks after SBRT. Renal cell carcinoma with clear cell pathology was present in all patients. Genomic DNA for TCR sequencing was prepared using the QIAamp DNA Blood Mini Kit (Qiagen). Samples were included in the analyses only if all quality control checks were passed. Trimming accounts for 5 bases at V and 3 bases at J, while the number of junction bases matched to no gene is 9. From the germline V gene (reference sequence), CDR1 is PRHDT and CDR2 is FYEKMQ. From the cysteine up to the phenylalanine, the CDR3 has a length of 15 residues. The retained sequence is limited to the CDR3, 45 bases, with the frame set at the first base.

The paper's findings and limits, for the study overall: Because pretreatment tumor biopsies were not available, the baseline intratumoral presence of clonotypes could not be determined. Tracking of blood repertoire dynamics stopped at four to five weeks after treatment, with no follow-up past that point. Because the trial had a single-armed design, the trial could not examine how radiation dose or scheduling affected the TCR repertoire. Top tumor clonotypes rose in blood from baseline to 2 weeks post-radiation, then contracted by 4 weeks, suggesting transient expansion of tumor-resident clones.

Sequences were derived from blood, sampled from a patient whose treatment included radiotherapy and nephrectomy. The V and J segments used are TRBV13 and TRBJ1-2; 7 nucleotides in the junction match TRBD1. The clonotype comes from a woman in her sixties with renal cell carcinoma. Here the CDR3 is given as CASSALTGFDYGYTF. The base sequence is TGTGCCAGCAGCGCGCTGACAGGGTTTGACTATGGCTACACCTTC.